A selection of T cell receptor beta chains follows, all from one sample in a study of T cell responses to AZD1222 COVID-19 vaccine. Assay used: immunoSEQ multiplex PCR; TCRdb lists only in-frame clones, some missing. The sample has 150,000 or so clones, under 95% seen once. The specimen comprised peripheral blood, sampled on day 0 of AZD1222 vaccination. The receptors derive from an adult in good health. Both conserved end residues are part of each CDR3. The order of the fields is V gene, D gene, J gene, clone size, CDR3 DNA, CDR3 protein. D genes are given only for firm matches. Some rows mark clone size as missing; the rest say once, few, many or name a class of expanded clone.

>TRBV5-4|-|TRBJ1-2|-
TGTGCCAGCAGCTTGTGGTCGGGGGCGAGCTACACCTTC
CASSLWSGASYTF
>TRBV19|-|TRBJ1-5|once
TGTGCCAGTAATCGTAACAATCAGCCCCAGCATTTT
CASNRNNQPQHF
>TRBV12-5|TRBD1|TRBJ2-1|-
TGTGCTAGTGGTTTGATCCGGGACAGGGTCTTTTGGGCAGACGGGTACAATGAGCAGTTCTTC
CASGLIRDRVFWADGYNEQFF
>TRBV6-5|-|TRBJ1-1|-
TGTGCCAGCAGCGGGGGACCTGAAGCTTTCTTT
CASSGGPEAFF
>TRBV11-2|-|TRBJ1-1|-
TGTGCCAGCAGCTTATCTGGGGGGCGCGCGGACACTGAAGCTTTCTTT
CASSLSGGRADTEAFF
>TRBV9|TRBD2|TRBJ2-7|-
TGTGCCAGCAGCGTAGTAGCTAGCGGGGGTCCCTACGAGCAGTACTTC
CASSVVASGGPYEQYF
>TRBV11-2|TRBD2|TRBJ2-1|-
TGTGCCAGCAGCGCCTCGGGACTAGCGGGAGTCGGTTCCTACAATGAGCAGTTCTTC
CASSASGLAGVGSYNEQFF
>TRBV7-2|TRBD1|TRBJ2-2|-
TGTGCCAGCGGCTCCCAGACAGGGCCGACCGGGGAGCTGTTTTTT
CASGSQTGPTGELFF
>TRBV4-1|-|TRBJ1-3|-
TGCGCCAGCAGTCGGGGGCAGGGGACGGTGCCTGGAAACACCATATATTTT
CASSRGQGTVPGNTIYF
>TRBV7-2|-|TRBJ1-1|once
TGTGCCAGCAGCTTCGACCCGCGGACGGGGAACACTGAAGCTTTCTTT
CASSFDPRTGNTEAFF
>TRBV18|-|TRBJ2-7|-
TGTGCCAGCTCACCAAAACCACGGACAGTTCTTAGCTCCTACGAGCAGTACTTC
CASSPKPRTVLSSYEQYF
>TRBV5-5|TRBD1|TRBJ2-7|-
TGTGCCAGCAGTTCCGGGACAGGGGGCTACGAGCAGTACTTC
CASSSGTGGYEQYF
>TRBV5-6|-|TRBJ1-1|-
TGTGCCAGAGACACTGAAGCTTTCTTT
CARDTEAFF
>TRBV4-2|TRBD1|TRBJ1-5|-
TGTGCCAGCAGAGGGACAGGGGGCGTAGGTCAGCCCCAGCATTTT
CASRGTGGVGQPQHF
>TRBV19|-|TRBJ1-2|-
TGTGCCAGTAGTATTACCGACGTTTATGGCTACACCTTC
CASSITDVYGYTF
>TRBV7-9|-|TRBJ1-1|-
TGTGCCAGCAGCTCCCGGGACGGGGTGAACACTGAAGCTTTCTTT
CASSSRDGVNTEAFF
>TRBV19|-|TRBJ2-3|-
TGTGCCAGTAGTATAGTCGGGGGACGTACAGATACGCAGTATTTT
CASSIVGGRTDTQYF
>TRBV9|-|TRBJ2-7|-
TGTGCCAGCAGCGTAAAGGACAGCGCATACGAGCAGTACTTC
CASSVKDSAYEQYF
>TRBV5-3|-|TRBJ1-1|few
TGTGCCAGAAGCTTGGGCCTACCCAACGGAAACACTGAAGCTTTCTTT
CARSLGLPNGNTEAFF
>TRBV5-1|TRBD1|TRBJ2-1|-
TGCGCCAGCAAACGGGACAGGGCTATACGCGATGAGCAGTTCTTC
CASKRDRAIRDEQFF
>TRBV13|-|TRBJ1-4|-
TGTGCCAGCATCAAGGGGGGCCACGAGGAAAAACTGTTTTTT
CASIKGGHEEKLFF
>TRBV5-1|-|TRBJ1-4|-
TGCGCCAGCAGCCGGCCAAAATTGGCCACTAATGAAAAACTGTTTTTT
CASSRPKLATNEKLFF
>TRBV21-1|-|TRBJ1-4|-
TGTGCCAGCCGAAAAAAAAACTCCCTTTACTCGGAGGGTCGAGATGAAAAACTGTTTTTT
CASRKKNSLYSEGRDEKLFF
>TRBV7-9|-|TRBJ1-6|-
TGTGCCAGCAGCTTAGACTCCTATAATTCACCCCTCCACTTT
CASSLDSYNSPLHF
>TRBV7-6|-|TRBJ2-7|once
TGTGCCAGCAGCTCAATACAGGGCTACGAGCAGTACTTC
CASSSIQGYEQYF
>TRBV7-8|TRBD1|TRBJ2-7|-
TGTGCCAGCAGCCCCCGGACAGGGTCCTACGAGCAGTACTTC
CASSPRTGSYEQYF
>TRBV20-1|-|TRBJ2-7|-
TGCAGTGCTAGAGCCGACTACGAGCAGTACTTC
CSARADYEQYF
>TRBV5-1|-|TRBJ1-1|once
TGCGCCAGCAGCTTGTATCGGGCGCGTGGGTCTGAAGCTTTCTTT
CASSLYRARGSEAFF
>TRBV9|-|TRBJ1-1|-
TGTGCCAGCAGCGTAGAAGGGGACACTGAAGCTTTCTTT
CASSVEGDTEAFF
>TRBV7-8|-|TRBJ2-7|-
TGTGCCAGCAGCGCAGGGGAGGGCGAGCAGTACTTC
CASSAGEGEQYF
>TRBV7-3|-|TRBJ2-7|-
TGTGCCAGCAGCCCCTCCGGGAGCTCTAGCGACGAGCAGTACTTC
CASSPSGSSSDEQYF
>TRBV18|TRBD1|TRBJ1-6|-
TGTGCCAGCTCACCGTGGGACAGGGCTCCGTCACCCCTCCACTTT
CASSPWDRAPSPLHF
>TRBV7-7|TRBD2|TRBJ2-1|-
TGTGCTAGCAGCTCGCCGAGGGTAGCGGGAGCCGACCTCTCCTACAATGAGCAGTTCTTC
CASSSPRVAGADLSYNEQFF
>TRBV5-6|-|TRBJ2-7|-
TGTGCCAGCAGCTTGGGGCAGGGGAACTACGAGCAGTACTTC
CASSLGQGNYEQYF
>TRBV27|-|TRBJ1-2|-
TGTGCCAGCAGTTTATCACCCACTGATCCCTATGGCTACACCTTC
CASSLSPTDPYGYTF
>TRBV10-3|-|TRBJ1-6|-
TGTGCCACCGGGGAGGCGGGAAATTCACCCCTCCACTTT
CATGEAGNSPLHF
>TRBV9|TRBD1|TRBJ2-2|-
TGTGCCAGCAGCGGCCTGGGACAGCTCAACACCGGGGAGCTGTTTTTT
CASSGLGQLNTGELFF
>TRBV18|-|TRBJ1-3|once
TGTGCCAGCTCCCCCGGGGCGACTGGAAACACCATATATTTT
CASSPGATGNTIYF
>TRBV6-5|-|TRBJ1-1|-
TGTGCCAGCAGTTATTGGAGTGGGGACACTGAAGCTTTCTTT
CASSYWSGDTEAFF
>TRBV18|-|TRBJ2-2|-
TGTGCCAGCTCAGTTTTTACCACCGGGACTCAAGGGAACCACACCGGGGAGCTGTTTTTT
CASSVFTTGTQGNHTGELFF
>TRBV6-5|-|TRBJ1-6|-
TGTGCCAGCAGTTACTCGAATAATTCACCCCTCCACTTT
CASSYSNNSPLHF
>TRBV5-4|-|TRBJ2-1|-
TGTGCCAGCGCCCCGACAGACCGGACGAATGAGCAGTTCTTC
CASAPTDRTNEQFF
>TRBV19|-|TRBJ1-2|-
TGTGCCAGTAGTGGGCTGGGTAACTATGGCTACACCTTC
CASSGLGNYGYTF
>TRBV7-9|TRBD1|TRBJ1-2|-
TGTGCCAGCAGCACCCGGACAGGGCCAAACTATGGCTACACCTTC
CASSTRTGPNYGYTF
>TRBV5-1|-|TRBJ1-4|-
TGCGCCAGCAGCTGGCGCGGTTCAACTAATGAAAAACTGTTTTTT
CASSWRGSTNEKLFF
>TRBV7-9|-|TRBJ1-4|-
TGTGCCAGCAGCTTAGCCCCGGATCTTTATGAAAAACTGTTTTTT
CASSLAPDLYEKLFF
>TRBV4-2|-|TRBJ2-3|-
TGTGCCAGCAGCCAGACAGCAGATACGCAGTATTTT
CASSQTADTQYF
>TRBV15|-|TRBJ2-2|once
TGTGCCACCAGCAGAGGTCGGGCGGAGGGGGGTTCCGGGGAGCTGTTTTTT
CATSRGRAEGGSGELFF
>TRBV7-3|-|TRBJ2-1|-
TGTGCCAGCAGCTTCAGGGGGGTCCCTTACAATGAGCAGTTCTTC
CASSFRGVPYNEQFF
>TRBV7-9|-|TRBJ1-3|once
TGTGCCAGCAGCTTAGCCCCCAGACAGTTCTCTGGAAACACCATATATTTT
CASSLAPRQFSGNTIYF
>TRBV7-9|TRBD2|TRBJ2-1|-
TGTGCCAGCAGCTTGACTAGCGGACACAATGAGCAGTTCTTC
CASSLTSGHNEQFF
>TRBV7-8|-|TRBJ1-6|-
TGTGCCAGCAGCCGTGATCGCGGCCCCCTCCACTTT
CASSRDRGPLHF
>TRBV3-1/TRBV3-2|-|TRBJ2-6|-
TGTGCCAGCAGCCAAGATTCTATCGGCTCTGGGGCCAACGTCCTGACTTTC
CASSQDSIGSGANVLTF
>TRBV7-8|TRBD1|TRBJ1-6|-
TGTGCCAGCAGCTTAGGGTCGCCGGGACAGGGTGGATCACCCCTCCACTTT
CASSLGSPGQGGSPLHF
>TRBV3-1/TRBV3-2|-|TRBJ1-2|-
TGTGCCAGCAGCCAAGACGGGGTCCTGGGCTACACCTTC
CASSQDGVLGYTF
>TRBV7-9|-|TRBJ1-5|-
TGTGCCAGCAGCTTACGGGAGGAGAGACAGCCCCAGCATTTT
CASSLREERQPQHF
>TRBV9|-|TRBJ1-3|-
TGTGCCAGCAGCGTCGGGAGCTCTGGAAACACCATATATTTT
CASSVGSSGNTIYF
>TRBV6-5|-|TRBJ1-3|-
TGTGCCAGCAGGTACGGGAGCTCTGGAAACACCATATATTTT
CASRYGSSGNTIYF
>TRBV5-1|TRBD2|TRBJ2-1|-
TGCGCCAGCAGCGAAAGGGGCGGGAGCAATGAGCAGTTCTTC
CASSERGGSNEQFF